Listed below are T cell receptor beta chains from one sample, sequenced in a study of beta chain features in type 1 diabetes. Sequenced by immunoSEQ multiplex PCR; TCRdb stores in-frame clones only, minus some. The sample lists 200,000 to 300,000 clones, roughly 13% occurring once. The sequencing sample was made of naive CD4+ T cells from blood. These receptors originate from a woman aged 40 to 49 in good health. CDR3s include the opening cysteine and the closing phenylalanine or tryptophan. The D gene is left open where the match is weak. Some rows mark clone size as missing; the rest say once, few, many or name a class of expanded clone.

j_call d_call clone_size v_call cdr3_aa cdr3_nt
TRBJ2-6 TRBD1 few TRBV27 CASSFLGLPTGYSGANVLTF TGTGCCAGCAGTTTCTTAGGTCTGCCGACAGGGTACTCTGGGGCCAACGTCCTGACTTTC
TRBJ2-1 . few TRBV12-5 CASGLGDRRGYEQFF TGTGCTAGTGGTTTGGGAGACAGACGTGGGTATGAGCAGTTCTTC
TRBJ2-3 TRBD2 . TRBV2 CASSAASGGTDTQYF TGTGCCAGCAGTGCGGCTAGCGGGGGCACAGATACGCAGTATTTT
TRBJ2-1 . . TRBV18 CASSPPVGGRYNEQFF TGTGCCAGCTCACCACCGGTGGGGGGTCGATACAATGAGCAGTTCTTC
TRBJ2-1 . few TRBV11-2 CASSFQGTEQFF TGTGCCAGCAGCTTCCAGGGGACTGAGCAGTTCTTC
TRBJ2-2 TRBD1 . TRBV9 CASSVGGQGYQAGELFF TGTGCCAGCAGCGTAGGAGGACAGGGATACCAGGCCGGGGAGCTGTTTTTT
TRBJ2-7 TRBD1 few TRBV19 CASSAATGSQEQYF TGTGCCAGTAGTGCGGCGACAGGGTCCCAGGAGCAGTACTTC
TRBJ1-3 . . TRBV4-1 CASSQSPRGSGNTIYF TGCGCCAGCAGCCAATCCCCCCGCGGTTCTGGAAACACCATATATTTT
TRBJ2-1 TRBD2 few TRBV7-2 CASSLVAGESYNEQFF TGTGCCAGCAGCTTAGTAGCGGGAGAGTCCTACAATGAGCAGTTCTTC
TRBJ2-3 TRBD1 . TRBV5-1 CASQGQPSTDTQYF TGCGCCAGCCAGGGACAGCCTAGCACAGATACGCAGTATTTT
TRBJ1-1 . . TRBV27 CASSPSELDTEAFF TGTGCCAGCAGTCCGTCGGAGCTGGACACTGAAGCTTTCTTT
TRBJ1-5 . few TRBV6-1 CASSGSVGGHQPQHF TGTGCCAGCAGCGGATCGGTGGGGGGTCATCAGCCCCAGCATTTT
TRBJ2-1 . few TRBV11-2 CASSDQLAGRGEQFF TGTGCCAGCAGCGACCAGCTCGCTGGGCGTGGTGAGCAGTTCTTC
TRBJ2-4 . few TRBV19 CASSLGPLAKNIQYF TGTGCCAGTAGTTTGGGCCCTCTGGCCAAAAACATTCAGTACTTC
TRBJ2-3 TRBD2 . TRBV18 CASSPPSGARDTQYF TGTGCCAGCTCACCACCCAGCGGGGCGAGGGATACGCAGTATTTT
TRBJ2-5 TRBD1 few TRBV6-1 CASGGTGFGETQYF TGTGCCAGCGGGGGGACAGGGTTTGGAGAGACCCAGTACTTC
TRBJ2-5 . few TRBV10-3 CAILLTSGQGAQYF TGTGCCATTCTACTGACTAGCGGACAGGGGGCCCAGTACTTC
TRBJ2-2 . few TRBV9 CASSPRTANTGELFF TGTGCCAGCAGCCCACGGACAGCGAACACCGGGGAGCTGTTTTTT
TRBJ2-3 . many TRBV29-1 CSLRGGTDTQYF TGCAGCCTAAGAGGCGGCACAGATACGCAGTATTTT
TRBJ2-7 TRBD2 . TRBV11-2 CASSRDSGTSGYEQYF TGTGCCAGCAGCAGAGATTCCGGGACTAGCGGGTACGAGCAGTACTTC